This record covers a single TCR beta chain. Its antigen remains unidentified. Per-nucleotide qualities are absent, and no much larger clonotype sits a single base away. After removal of 1 base from V and 2 bases from J, the junction retains 8 bases not matched to a gene. Looking up the germline V gene yields CDR1 MDHEN and CDR2 SYDVKM. CDR3 length: 17 amino acids, cysteine to phenylalanine. Only the CDR3 part of the read is kept: 51 bases, read in frame from the first base. The data originate from a study of T cell repertoires in cytomegalovirus infection (dated by TCRdb to between 2018 and 2021). About the full investigation: The HLA type of each donor mattered for the analysis, because public TCR beta signatures pointed to carriage of CMV infection along with the matching HLA type. The study at large found these results: In the ex vivo response, HLA-C-restricted CMV-specific TCR beta clonotypes were dominant, and in two of eight donors the single most frequent clonotype came from this HLA-C-restricted group. Carriers of CMV infection plus the relevant HLA type were discriminated by the cumulative frequency of public TCR beta family members in the study cohort and in an independent roughly 400-donor cohort.

This sample was sequenced with an Illumina HiSeq 1500. TCRdb reanalyzed the raw reads on its own, using fastp at Q25 for trimming and MiXCR for clone calling, and kept in-frame beta chains. Here each entry gathers all rows of one CDR3 protein and keeps the most common genes and DNA. Counted in this sample were roughly 320,000 distinct CDR3 sequences; approximately 10% of them appeared once. Less than 3% of the sample is taken by the ten largest. Sequenced input: PBMCs. This receptor chain uses TRBV28 and TRBJ2-3, with 8 middle bases fitting TRBD2. The clonotype originates from a human donor in good health (CMV status not recorded). Some clones in this sample may be carry-over from other donors' samples. The bases read TGTGCCAGCAGTTTATACCCCGAGCGGGGGTCCACAGATACGCAGTATTTT. It encodes CASSLYPERGSTDTQYF.